The next 20 T cell receptor beta chains were all read from a single sample in a study of CD8 T cells in Susac syndrome. When the RNA was reverse transcribed, random hexamers were used with an input of roughly 0.45 to 1 ug. One entry per CDR3 protein results from TCRdb running MiXCR on the immunoSEQ multiplex PCR reads. The sample has approximately 190,000 distinct CDR3 sequences, around 95% seen once. The sample was CD4+ T cells from PBMCs. All receptors derive from a human donor with Susac syndrome.

The rearrangement uses TRBV2 and TRBJ2-6; a weak D match, TRBD2 (6 bases). CDR3 size: 15 residues. Trimming cost V 5 bases and J 2 bases, with 10 bases left between them. Germline CDR1 SNHLY, CDR2 FYNNEI. The CDR3 protein is CASSTGGAGANVLTF. CDR3 coding DNA: TGTGCCAGCAGTACCGGAGGGGCTGGGGCCAACGTCCTGACTTTC.

This clonotype was recorded only once. This sequence joins TRBV3-1 and TRBJ2-2, with 9 nucleotides matching TRBD2. The ends lost 8 bases at V and 7 bases at J; junction bases unmatched: 8. The CDR3 has 14 amino acids. Germline assignment: CDR1 LGHDT and CDR2 YNNKEL (reference sequence). CDR3 DNA sequence: TGTGCCAGCTCGGCGGGGGGGCCCCGCGGGGAGCTGTTTTTT. It encodes CASSAGGPRGELFF. Complete variable domain (other parts from reference TRBV3-1 and TRBJ2-2): DTAVSQTPKYLVTQMGNDKSIKCEQNLGHDTMYWYKQDSKKFLKIMFSYNNKELIINETVPNRFSPKSPDKAHLNLHINSLELGDSAVYFCASSAGGPRGELFFGEGSRLTVL.

The chain links TRBV30 to TRBJ1-2; the D is unclear. Germline V lookup: CDR1 GTSNPN, CDR2 SVGIG (reference sequence). V was pared by 2 bases and J by 2 bases, with 6 bases between. This CDR3 is 12 amino acids long. The CDR3 DNA reads TGTGCCTGGAGTAGGGCGAACTATGGCTACACCTTC. It is translated as CAWSRANYGYTF.

The chain employs TRBV12-3 or TRBV12-4 and TRBJ2-5; 11 positions agree with TRBD2. V shed 6 bases and J 4 bases; nucleotides not matched to a gene: 13. The CDR3 covers 17 residues. The CDR3 spells CASRRTNRLAGRETQYF. CDR3 in DNA: TGTGCCAGCAGAAGAACCAACCGACTAGCGGGGAGAGAGACCCAGTACTTC.

V usage is TRBV30 and J usage is TRBJ1-4, with 7 bases lining up with TRBD1. Germline V lookup: CDR1 GTSNPN, CDR2 SVGIG (reference sequence). Trimming removed 0 bases from V and 3 bases from J; junction bases left unmatched: 10. The CDR3 is 17 residues long. DNA for the CDR3: TGTGCCTGGAGTGTGAGGGGTAGGGGGCGGCCTAATGAAAAACTGTTTTTT. As protein: CAWSVRGRGRPNEKLFF.

This chain connects TRBV27 to TRBJ1-6; D gene unclear. The CDR3 runs 17 residues. CDR1 and CDR2 (germline): MNHEY, SMNVEV (reference sequence). V gave up 2 bases and J gave up 0 bases, with 11 bases separating them. The CDR3 loop is CASSLPRGSSYNSPLHF. CDR3 DNA: TGTGCCAGCAGTTTACCCCGGGGTAGCTCCTATAATTCACCCCTCCACTTT.

The chain links TRBV11-2 to TRBJ2-1; 9 bases are shared with TRBD2. V shed 5 bases and J 8 bases; nucleotides not matched to a gene: 16. Germline loops: CDR1 SGHAT, CDR2 FQNNGV. This CDR3 region has 17 residues. The CDR3 sequence is CASSLLPRGGAPYEQFF. Written as DNA, the CDR3 is TGTGCCAGCAGCCTCCTCCCCCGCGGGGGGGCACCGTATGAGCAGTTCTTC.

This chain uses TRBV12-3 or TRBV12-4 with TRBJ2-3; 11 bases agree with TRBD2. CDR3 length: 14 residues. V shed 6 bases, J shed 1 base, and the junction held 0 bases outside the gene matches. CDR3 DNA: TGTGCCAGCAGGACTAGCGGGGGCACAGATACGCAGTATTTT. Amino acid sequence: CASRTSGGTDTQYF.

Remarks on this clonotype: One end of the junction does not line up with germline, which may come from a read error. The chain couples TRBV29-1 to TRBJ1-5, with D unclear. This CDR3 has 12 residues. Germline V CDR1 and CDR2: SQVTM, ANQGSEA. The CDR3 sequence: CSVGGSNQPQHF. CDR3 nucleotides: TGCAGTGTTGGCGGGAGCAATCAGCCCCAGCATTTT.

This clonotype was recorded only once. The chain combines TRBV29-1 with TRBJ2-3; no clear D gene. The CDR3 totals 13 residues. CDR1 is SQVTM, CDR2 ANQGSEA, per germline. The germline V and J ends were trimmed by 6 bases and 2 bases, with 12 bases remaining between them. The chain's CDR3 is CSVRPQSTDTQYF. The CDR3 DNA reads as TGCAGCGTAAGGCCTCAATCCACAGATACGCAGTATTTT.

The J gene is TRBJ1-1, the V gene TRBV12-3 or TRBV12-4; D is undetermined. Trimming removed 7 bases from V and 10 bases from J, with 13 bases in between. This CDR3 is built from 11 residues. CDR3 sequence reads: CASTRSGGAFF. CDR3 DNA sequence: TGTGCCAGCACGCGAAGCGGTGGAGCTTTCTTT.

The chain carries TRBV20-1 and TRBJ2-7, with 10 bases lining up with TRBD2. CDR1 and CDR2 (germline): DFQATT, SNEGSKA (reference sequence). The CDR3 is 15 amino acids. The junction had 9 bases not matched to a gene; V was cut back by 3 bases and J by 4 bases. As DNA, the CDR3 is TGCAGTGCTAGGTCCCCTAGCGGGGGACAATACGAGCAGTACTTC. Translating it yields CSARSPSGGQYEQYF.

This clonotype was found once. This rearrangement joins TRBV12-3 or TRBV12-4 to TRBJ1-1; D is unclear. The CDR3 extends over 13 amino acids. Trimming cost V 6 bases and J 9 bases, with 17 bases left between them. The CDR3 coding sequence is TGTGCCAGCAGCGACACCACGGGAGGAAAAGCTTTCTTT. Its translation is CASSDTTGGKAFF.

The rearrangement joins TRBV6-5 to TRBJ2-6, with TRBD2 matching 8 bases. CDR1 is MNHEY, CDR2 SVGAGI, per germline. Trimming at V came to 0 bases and at J to 0 bases, leaving 7 bases not matched to a gene. This CDR3 is 19 amino acids long. CDR3 in DNA: TGTGCCAGCAGTTACTCCCCGGGCGGGGGGATCTCTGGGGCCAACGTCCTGACTTTC. Its translation: CASSYSPGGGISGANVLTF.

The V call is TRBV7-9, the J call TRBJ1-2, with unresolved D. Germline loops: CDR1 SEHNR, CDR2 FQNEAQ (reference sequence). V gave up 1 base and J gave up 6 bases, with 9 bases separating them. The CDR3 contains 13 residues. This CDR3 reads CASSLGEFHGYTF. In DNA form, the CDR3 reads TGTGCCAGCAGCTTAGGGGAATTCCATGGCTACACCTTC.

V gene TRBV28 combines with J gene TRBJ2-7; D not certain. V lost 6 bases, J lost 2 bases, and 8 bases lay in between. The CDR3 is made up of 12 amino acids. Germline CDR1 MDHEN, CDR2 SYDVKM. DNA of the CDR3: TGTGCCAGCAGGTCGGAACCCTACGAGCAGTACTTC. As protein: CASRSEPYEQYF. Supplemented by reference TRBV28 and TRBJ2-7, the full variable domain reads DVKVTQSSRYLVKRTGEKVFLECVQDMDHENMFWYRQDPGLGLRLIYFSYDVKMKEKGDIPEGYSVSREKKERFSLILESASTNQTSMYLCASRSEPYEQYFGPGTRLTVT.

CDR3 nucleotide sequence: TGTGCCAGCAGTGATTGGGGGTACACAGATACGCAGTATTTT. Amino acid sequence: CASSDWGYTDTQYF. V usage is TRBV25-1 and J usage is TRBJ2-3; D could derive from TRBD1 or TRBD2 (5 bases each). This CDR3 is built from 14 residues. CDR1 MGHDK and CDR2 SYGVNS come from the germline V gene. V was cut by 3 bases and J by 2 bases, with 9 bases left in between.

This chain joins TRBV20-1 and TRBJ1-1, with 7 bases fitting TRBD1. Germline CDR1 and CDR2: DFQATT and SNEGSKA (reference sequence). This CDR3 comprises 15 residues. The V segment lost 6 bases and the J segment 5 bases; nucleotides outside the gene matches: 15. The CDR3 protein is CSAPSSTGTRTEAFF. The CDR3, as DNA: TGCAGTGCCCCCAGCTCGACAGGGACGAGGACTGAAGCTTTCTTT.

The chain links TRBV4-1 to TRBJ1-6; D remains unclear. This CDR3 is built from 15 residues. V lost 0 bases and J 10 bases, leaving 13 bases between the germline ends. The germline gives CDR1 MGHRA, CDR2 YSYEKL. CDR3 sequence: CASSQDTVMGSPLHF. The CDR3 DNA reads as TGCGCCAGCAGCCAAGATACCGTAATGGGGTCACCCCTCCACTTT.

This chain connects TRBV11-2 to TRBJ2-1, with 7 bases matching TRBD1. The CDR3 spans 12 residues. Germline trimming cut 5 bases from V and 10 bases from J; bases unmatched to any gene: 5. Germline lookup yields CDR1 SGHAT and CDR2 FQNNGV. The CDR3, as DNA: TGTGCCAGCAGCCTCACAGGGGAAGAGCAGTTCTTC. Protein sequence: CASSLTGEEQFF.